This TCR beta chain was sequenced during a study of regulatory T cells in long-lasting Graves disease. Study observations and caveats: Persistent patients had more shared public clonotypes (about 2,700) than new patients (about 870). Persistent disease was associated with favored TRBV28 usage and with favored use of TRBJ1-2 and TRBJ2-5.

The time point denotes: persistent/refractory GD, antithyroid drugs over 5 years with positive TRAb. Scientists built the TCR library using RNA that was extracted from PBMCs. CDR1 SGHAT and CDR2 FQNNGV come from the germline V gene. The CDR3 extends over 14 amino acids. V was trimmed by 3 bases and J by 7 bases, leaving 16 bases between them. This clonotype was counted a few times. No antigen is known for it. The authors built TCR beta libraries using iRepertoire HTBI primers and Arm-PCR of CDR3 regions. MiXCR was run by TCRdb on the multiplex PCR reads, yielding one entry per CDR3 protein. The table lists some 340,000 distinct CDR3 sequences, approximately 25% of them singletons.

Specimen: peripheral blood mononuclear cells (PBMCs), collected when the disease was refractory, from a patient treated with antithyroid drugs. The sequence came from a woman aged 40 to 50 with Graves disease. This chain connects TRBV11-2 to TRBJ2-7, with a possible D match to TRBD1 (6 bases). In DNA, the CDR3 is TGTGCCAGCAGCTTGGTGGCAGGGGCCAAGGAGCAGTACTTC. This codes for CASSLVAGAKEQYF.